Described below is a single T cell receptor beta chain sequence and its context. One junction end does not reproduce the germline sequence, and a read error may be involved. The data were obtained in a study of Graves' ophthalmopathy and Graves' hyperthyroidism. The TCR beta CDR3 regions underwent amplification from RNA transcripts. An initial RT-PCR round employing HTBI primers preceded a second-round multiplex PCR. TCRdb used MiXCR to reprocess the multiplex PCR reads, holding one entry per CDR3 protein. The table records 200,000 to 300,000 distinct CDR3 sequences, 45% to 55% of them present only once. Germline-derived CDR1 and CDR2 are WSHSY and SAAADI. This CDR3 contains 16 residues.

The clonotype originates from an adult man with Graves' ophthalmopathy. This sequence joins TRBV10-2 and TRBJ2-7, with 9 bases fitting TRBD2. Specimen: peripheral blood. The CDR3 coding sequence is TGTGCCAGCAGTTACGGGGCAGAGCGGGGGGTCTACGAGCAGTACTTC. Its translation: CASSYGAERGVYEQYF.